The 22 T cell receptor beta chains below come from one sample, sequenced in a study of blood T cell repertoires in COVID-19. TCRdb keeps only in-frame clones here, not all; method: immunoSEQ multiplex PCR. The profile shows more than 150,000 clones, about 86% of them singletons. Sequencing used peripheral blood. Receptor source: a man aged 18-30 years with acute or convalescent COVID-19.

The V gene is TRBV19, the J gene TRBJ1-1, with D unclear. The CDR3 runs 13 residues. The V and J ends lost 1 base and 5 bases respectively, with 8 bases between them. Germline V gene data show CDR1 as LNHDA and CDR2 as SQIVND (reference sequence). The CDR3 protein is CASSIVARTEAFF. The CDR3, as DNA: TGTGCCAGTAGTATAGTTGCGCGGACTGAAGCTTTCTTT.

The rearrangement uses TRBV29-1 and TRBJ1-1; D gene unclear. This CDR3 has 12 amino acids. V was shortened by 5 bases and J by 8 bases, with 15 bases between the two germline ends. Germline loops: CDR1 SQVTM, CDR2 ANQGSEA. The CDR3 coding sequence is TGCAGCGTTCCGGAGGGTCCGGGCGAAGCTTTCTTT. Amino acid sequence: CSVPEGPGEAFF.

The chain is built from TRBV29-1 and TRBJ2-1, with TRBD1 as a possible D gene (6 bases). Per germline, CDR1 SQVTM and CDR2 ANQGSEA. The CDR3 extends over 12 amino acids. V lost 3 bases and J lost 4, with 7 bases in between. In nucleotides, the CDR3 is TGCAGCGTTGAGGACAGTTACAATGAGCAGTTCTTC. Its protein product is CSVEDSYNEQFF.

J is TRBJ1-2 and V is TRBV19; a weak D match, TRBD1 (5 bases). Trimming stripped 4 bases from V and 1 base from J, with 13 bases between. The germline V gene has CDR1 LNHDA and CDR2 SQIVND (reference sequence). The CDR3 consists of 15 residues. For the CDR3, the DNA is TGTGCCAGTAGTACTTCCTGGAGGGGTAACTATGGCTACACCTTC. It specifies CASSTSWRGNYGYTF.

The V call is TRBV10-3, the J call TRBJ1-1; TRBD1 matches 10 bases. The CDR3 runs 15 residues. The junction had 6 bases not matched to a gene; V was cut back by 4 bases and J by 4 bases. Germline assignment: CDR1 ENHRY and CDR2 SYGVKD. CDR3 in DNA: TGTGCCATCAGTGCCTGGGACAGGGGTATCACTGAAGCTTTCTTT. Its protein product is CAISAWDRGITEAFF.

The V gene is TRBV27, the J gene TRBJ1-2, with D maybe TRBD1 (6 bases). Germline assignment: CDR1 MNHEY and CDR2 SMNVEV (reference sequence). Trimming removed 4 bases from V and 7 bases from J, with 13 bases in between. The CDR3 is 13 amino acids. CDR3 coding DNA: TGTGCCAGCAGTTCAGGGGCTTTACGTGGCTACACCTTC. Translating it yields CASSSGALRGYTF.

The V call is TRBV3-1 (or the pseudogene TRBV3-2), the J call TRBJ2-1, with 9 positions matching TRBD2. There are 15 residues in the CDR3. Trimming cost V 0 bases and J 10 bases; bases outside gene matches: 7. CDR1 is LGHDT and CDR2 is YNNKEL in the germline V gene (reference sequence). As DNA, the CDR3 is TGTGCCAGCAGCCAAGAGAGGCTAGCGGGGTTCGAGCAGTTCTTC. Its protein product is CASSQERLAGFEQFF.

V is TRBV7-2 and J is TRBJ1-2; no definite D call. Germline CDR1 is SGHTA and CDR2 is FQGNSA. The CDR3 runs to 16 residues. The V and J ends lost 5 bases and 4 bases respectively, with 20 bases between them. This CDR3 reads CASSALVVSSGYGYTF. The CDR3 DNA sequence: TGTGCCAGCAGCGCCCTCGTGGTCTCATCGGGCTATGGCTACACCTTC.

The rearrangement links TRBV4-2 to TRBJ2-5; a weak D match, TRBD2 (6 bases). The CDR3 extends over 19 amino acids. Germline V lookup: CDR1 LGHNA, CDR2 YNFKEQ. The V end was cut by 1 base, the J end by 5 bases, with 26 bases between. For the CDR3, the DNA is TGTGCCAGCAGCCAAGGGCTATATATCCGGGGGAAGATTATGGAGACCCAGTACTTC. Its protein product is CASSQGLYIRGKIMETQYF.

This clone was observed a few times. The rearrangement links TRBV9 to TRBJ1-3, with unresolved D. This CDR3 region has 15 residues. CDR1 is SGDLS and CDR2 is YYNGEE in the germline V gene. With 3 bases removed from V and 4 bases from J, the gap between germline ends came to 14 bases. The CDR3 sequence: CASSEQWARGNTIYF. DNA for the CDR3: TGTGCCAGCAGCGAGCAGTGGGCGCGAGGAAACACCATATATTTT.

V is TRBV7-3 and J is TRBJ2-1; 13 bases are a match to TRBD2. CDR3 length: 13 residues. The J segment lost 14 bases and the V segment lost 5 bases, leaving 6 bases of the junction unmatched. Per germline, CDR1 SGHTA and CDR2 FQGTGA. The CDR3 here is CASSPLAGGPEFF. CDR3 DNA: TGTGCCAGCAGCCCACTAGCGGGGGGGCCTGAGTTCTTC.

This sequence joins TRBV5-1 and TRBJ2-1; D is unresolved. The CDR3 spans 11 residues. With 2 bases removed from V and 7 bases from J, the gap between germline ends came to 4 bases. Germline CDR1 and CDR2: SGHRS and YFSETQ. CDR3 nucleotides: TGCGCCAGCAGCTTCAGGAATGAGCAGTTCTTC. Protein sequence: CASSFRNEQFF.

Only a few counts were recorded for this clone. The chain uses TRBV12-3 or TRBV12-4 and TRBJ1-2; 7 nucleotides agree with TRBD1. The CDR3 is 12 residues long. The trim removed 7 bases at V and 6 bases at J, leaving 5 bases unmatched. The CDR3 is CASNRQGNGYTF. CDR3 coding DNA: TGTGCCAGCAATAGACAGGGTAATGGCTACACCTTC.

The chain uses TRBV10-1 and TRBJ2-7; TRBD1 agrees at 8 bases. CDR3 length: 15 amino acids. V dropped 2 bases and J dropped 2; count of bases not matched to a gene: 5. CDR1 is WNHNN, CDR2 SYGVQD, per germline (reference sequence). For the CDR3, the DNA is TGCGCCAGCAGTGAGGGCAGGGGGCCCCCCTACGAGCAGTACTTC. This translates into CASSEGRGPPYEQYF.

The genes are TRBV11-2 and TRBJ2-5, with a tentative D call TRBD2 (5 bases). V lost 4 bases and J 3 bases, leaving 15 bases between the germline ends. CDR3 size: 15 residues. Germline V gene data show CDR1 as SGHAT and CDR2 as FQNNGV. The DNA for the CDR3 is TGTGCCAGCAGCTACCCCGGGATCTACGAAGAGACCCAGTACTTC. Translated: CASSYPGIYEETQYF.

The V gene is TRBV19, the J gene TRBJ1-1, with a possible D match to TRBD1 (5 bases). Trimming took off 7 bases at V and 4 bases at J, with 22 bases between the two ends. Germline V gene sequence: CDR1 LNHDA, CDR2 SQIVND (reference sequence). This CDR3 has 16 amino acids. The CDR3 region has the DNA TGTGCCAGTACCACGCACCAGGGTTTGGGCGCCACTGAAGCTTTCTTT. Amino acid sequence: CASTTHQGLGATEAFF.

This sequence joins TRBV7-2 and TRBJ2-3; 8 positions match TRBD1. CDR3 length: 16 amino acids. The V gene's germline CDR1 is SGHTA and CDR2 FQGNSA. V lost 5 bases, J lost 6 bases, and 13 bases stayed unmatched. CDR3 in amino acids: CASSEGGRGRGDTQYF. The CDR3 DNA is TGTGCCAGCAGCGAAGGGGGCAGGGGGCGAGGTGATACGCAGTATTTT.

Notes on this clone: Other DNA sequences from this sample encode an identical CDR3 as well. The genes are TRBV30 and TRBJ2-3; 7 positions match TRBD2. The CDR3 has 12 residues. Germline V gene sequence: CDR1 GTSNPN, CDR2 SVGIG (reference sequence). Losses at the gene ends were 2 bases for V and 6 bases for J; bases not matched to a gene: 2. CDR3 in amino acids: CAWSLGGDTQYF. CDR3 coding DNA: TGTGCCTGGAGTTTGGGAGGGGATACGCAGTATTTT.

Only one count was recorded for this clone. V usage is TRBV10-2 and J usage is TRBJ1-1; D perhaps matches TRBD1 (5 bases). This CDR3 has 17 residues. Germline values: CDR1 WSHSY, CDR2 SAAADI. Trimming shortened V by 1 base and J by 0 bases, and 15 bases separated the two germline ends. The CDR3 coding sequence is TGCGCCAGCAGTGAGTACCGACAGCGAGACTTGAACACTGAAGCTTTCTTT. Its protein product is CASSEYRQRDLNTEAFF.

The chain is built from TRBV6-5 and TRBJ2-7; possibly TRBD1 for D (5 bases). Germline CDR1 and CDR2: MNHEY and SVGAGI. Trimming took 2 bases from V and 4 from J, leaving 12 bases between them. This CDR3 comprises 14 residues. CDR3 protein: CASSYKAGSYEQYV. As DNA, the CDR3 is TGTGCCAGCAGTTACAAGGCAGGGTCGTACGAGCAGTACGTC.

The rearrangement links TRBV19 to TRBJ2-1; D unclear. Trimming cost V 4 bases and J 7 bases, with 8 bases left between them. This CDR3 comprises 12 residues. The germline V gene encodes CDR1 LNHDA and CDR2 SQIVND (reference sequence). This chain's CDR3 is CASSTPGNEQFF. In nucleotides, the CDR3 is TGTGCCAGTAGTACCCCAGGAAATGAGCAGTTCTTC.

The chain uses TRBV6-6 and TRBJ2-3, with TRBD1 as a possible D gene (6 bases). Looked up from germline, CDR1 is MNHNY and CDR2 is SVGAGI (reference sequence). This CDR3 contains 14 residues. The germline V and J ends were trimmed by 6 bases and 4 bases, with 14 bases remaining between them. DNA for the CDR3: TGTGCCAGCAGGGACAGTTTATTGTCAGATACGCAGTATTTT. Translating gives CASRDSLLSDTQYF.